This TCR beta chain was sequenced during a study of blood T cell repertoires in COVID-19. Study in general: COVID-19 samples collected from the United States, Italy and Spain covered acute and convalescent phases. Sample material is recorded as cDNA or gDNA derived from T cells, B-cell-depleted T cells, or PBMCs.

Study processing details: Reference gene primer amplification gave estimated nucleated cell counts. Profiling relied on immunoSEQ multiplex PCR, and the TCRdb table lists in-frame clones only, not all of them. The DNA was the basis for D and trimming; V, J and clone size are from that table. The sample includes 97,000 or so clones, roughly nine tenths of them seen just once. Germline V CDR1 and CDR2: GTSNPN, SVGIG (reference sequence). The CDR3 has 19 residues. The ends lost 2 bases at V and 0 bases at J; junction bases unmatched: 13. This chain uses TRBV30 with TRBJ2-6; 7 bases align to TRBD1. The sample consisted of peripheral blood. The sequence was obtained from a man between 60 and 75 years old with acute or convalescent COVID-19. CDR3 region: CAWSTPRTGSPSGANVLTF. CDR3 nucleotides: TGTGCCTGGAGTACCCCTCGGACAGGCAGTCCCTCTGGGGCCAACGTCCTGACTTTC.